These 11 T cell receptor beta chains were all obtained from the same sample, sequenced in a study of T cells in tuberculosis. Method: immunoSEQ multiplex PCR; TCRdb's copy keeps in-frame clones and lacks some. The table has tens of thousands of clones, around 96% seen once; the top ten hold more than 1.2%. The time point was: new active TB diagnosis, blood taken before or within 7 days of starting treatment. The sequences come from PBMCs, collected at tuberculosis diagnosis. Receptor source: an adult with tuberculosis.

The CDR3 reads CAISAAGGRVDTQYF. As DNA, the CDR3 is TGTGCCATCAGTGCAGCGGGAGGCCGGGTAGATACGCAGTATTTT. The chain carries TRBV10-3 and TRBJ2-3; 9 nucleotides align to TRBD2. J gave up 5 bases and V 4 bases, and 7 bases lay outside the gene matches. Germline V gene sequence: CDR1 ENHRY, CDR2 SYGVKD. This CDR3 comprises 15 residues.

The chain combines TRBV6-6 with TRBJ2-7; D may be TRBD2 (5 bases). The V end was cut by 5 bases, the J end by 4 bases, with 12 bases between. The length of the CDR3 is 13 residues. Germline CDR1 reads MNHNY; CDR2 reads SVGAGI (reference sequence). CDR3 residues: CASSVPDYYEQYF. Here the CDR3 DNA reads TGTGCCAGCAGTGTACCCGACTATTACGAGCAGTACTTC.

The rearrangement joins TRBV28 to TRBJ1-1; 7 bases fit TRBD1. Germline trimming cut 6 bases from V and 0 bases from J; bases unmatched to any gene: 10. Germline V gene lookup returns CDR1 MDHEN and CDR2 SYDVKM. The CDR3 is 16 residues long. The CDR3 coding sequence is TGTGCCAGCAGCCCGAAGACAGGGATACTGAACACTGAAGCTTTCTTT. This sequence encodes CASSPKTGILNTEAFF. Full variable domain (remainder filled in from reference TRBV28 and TRBJ1-1): DVKVTQSSRYLVKRTGEKVFLECVQDMDHENMFWYRQDPGLGLRLIYFSYDVKMKEKGDIPEGYSVSREKKERFSLILESASTNQTSMYLCASSPKTGILNTEAFFGQGTRLTVV.

The chain links TRBV7-2 to TRBJ1-1, with D perhaps matching TRBD1 (5 bases). CDR1 and CDR2 from the germline V gene are SGHTA and FQGNSA. The CDR3 sequence is 14 residues long. The V end lost 4 bases, the J end lost 5 bases, and 14 bases lay between the germline ends. CDR3 bases: TGTGCCAGCAGCTCCTATGGGGGAGGGACTGAAGCTTTCTTT. Translating gives CASSSYGGGTEAFF.

The chain links TRBV19 to TRBJ2-5; perhaps TRBD2 as D (6 bases). This CDR3 is built from 14 residues. Per germline, CDR1 LNHDA and CDR2 SQIVND (reference sequence). The germline V and J ends were trimmed by 1 base and 4 bases, with 10 bases remaining between them. The CDR3 loop reads CASSIVGRGETQYF. The CDR3 DNA reads TGTGCCAGTAGTATAGTCGGGAGAGGAGAGACCCAGTACTTC.

DNA of the CDR3: TGTGCCAGCAGCTTCCTGGGGCTAGCGGGAGCCGGGGGAGATACGCAGTATTTT. This sequence encodes CASSFLGLAGAGGDTQYF. The chain carries TRBV7-2 and TRBJ2-3; 10 nucleotides align to TRBD2. The CDR3 runs 18 residues. The ends lost 3 bases at V and 5 bases at J; junction bases unmatched: 14. From germline, CDR1 is SGHTA and CDR2 FQGNSA. Full variable domain (missing parts from reference TRBV7-2 and TRBJ2-3): GAGVSQSPSNKVTEKGKDVELRCDPISGHTALYWYRQSLGQGLEFLIYFQGNSAPDKSGLPSDRFSAERTGGSVSTLTIQRTQQEDSAVYLCASSFLGLAGAGGDTQYFGPGTRLTVL.

The chain carries TRBV19 and TRBJ2-7, with TRBD1 matching over 8 bases. CDR1 is LNHDA and CDR2 is SQIVND in the germline V gene (reference sequence). V was clipped by 5 bases and J by 2 bases; unmatched bases: 5. This CDR3 comprises 14 residues. DNA of the CDR3: TGTGCCAGTAGTGTCAGGGGGCCAACCTACGAGCAGTACTTC. Its translation: CASSVRGPTYEQYF.

The rearrangement joins TRBV5-4 to TRBJ2-2, with D hard to call. The CDR3 loop spans 13 amino acids. V gave up 1 base and J gave up 5 bases, with 6 bases separating them. Germline CDR1 reads SGHNT; CDR2 reads YYREEE (reference sequence). The CDR3 sequence: CASSLHGTGELFF. The CDR3 DNA reads as TGTGCCAGCAGCTTGCACGGGACCGGGGAGCTGTTTTTT.

The chain combines TRBV19 with TRBJ2-6, with 8 bases that match TRBD1. The CDR3 sequence is 16 residues long. After removal of 3 bases from V and 2 bases from J, the junction contained 3 bases not matched to a gene. Germline loops: CDR1 LNHDA, CDR2 SQIVND (reference sequence). The CDR3 here is CASSIGDRPGANVLTF. In nucleotides, the CDR3 is TGTGCCAGTAGTATTGGGGACAGGCCTGGGGCCAACGTCCTGACTTTC. Using reference TRBV19 and TRBJ2-6 for the parts outside the CDR3, the full variable domain is DGGITQSPKYLFRKEGQNVTLSCEQNLNHDAMYWYRQDPGQGLRLIYYSQIVNDFQKGDIAEGYSVSREKKESFPLTVTSAQKNPTAFYLCASSIGDRPGANVLTFGAGSRLTVL.

V usage is TRBV5-1 and J usage is TRBJ2-2; TRBD1 might be the D (6 bases). CDR3 length: 14 residues. Germline CDR1 SGHRS, CDR2 YFSETQ. V shed 4 bases and J shed 6 bases, with 13 bases lying between them. The chain's CDR3 is CASSVRTESGELFF. The CDR3 DNA reads as TGCGCCAGCAGCGTCCGGACAGAATCCGGGGAGCTGTTTTTT.

The chain links TRBV7-8 to TRBJ1-5, with 7 bases identical to TRBD1. V lost 0 bases and J lost 1; bases outside the gene matches: 0. The germline CDR1 and CDR2 sequences are SGHVS and FQNEAQ. The CDR3 consists of 15 residues. CDR3 loop: CASSLAGQSNQPQHF. Here the CDR3 DNA reads TGTGCCAGCAGCTTAGCGGGACAGAGCAATCAGCCCCAGCATTTT.